This record looks at one T cell receptor beta chain sequence and its context. Authors' methods: Amplification of reference gene primers was used by the study to estimate nucleated cell counts. Using immunoSEQ multiplex PCR, the repertoire was profiled, and TCRdb retains in-frame clones only, with some absent. That table gives V, J and clone size, and the DNA gave D and trimming. The sample lists 230,000 or so clones, around 90% occurring once. The study assigned cohorts using participant-reported clinical history. The CDR3 has 17 amino acids. The germline V gene has CDR1 MNHNY and CDR2 SVGAGI (reference sequence). After removal of 5 bases from V and 3 bases from J, the junction contained 11 bases not matched to a gene. The data were taken from a study of blood T cell repertoires in COVID-19. For the study at large: Samples of COVID-19 (acute and convalescent) were obtained from the United States, Italy and Spain. The cDNA or gDNA used as material had been derived from T cells, B-cell-depleted T cells, or PBMCs.

The source is a woman between 45 and 65 years old with acute COVID-19. The rearrangement joins TRBV6-6 to TRBJ2-3, with 10 bases aligning to TRBD2. Specimen: PBMCs or T cells enriched from blood (not recorded which). The CDR3 loop is CASSPIPSGRRTDTQYF. The CDR3 DNA reads as TGTGCCAGCAGTCCCATTCCTAGCGGGAGAAGGACAGATACGCAGTATTTT.